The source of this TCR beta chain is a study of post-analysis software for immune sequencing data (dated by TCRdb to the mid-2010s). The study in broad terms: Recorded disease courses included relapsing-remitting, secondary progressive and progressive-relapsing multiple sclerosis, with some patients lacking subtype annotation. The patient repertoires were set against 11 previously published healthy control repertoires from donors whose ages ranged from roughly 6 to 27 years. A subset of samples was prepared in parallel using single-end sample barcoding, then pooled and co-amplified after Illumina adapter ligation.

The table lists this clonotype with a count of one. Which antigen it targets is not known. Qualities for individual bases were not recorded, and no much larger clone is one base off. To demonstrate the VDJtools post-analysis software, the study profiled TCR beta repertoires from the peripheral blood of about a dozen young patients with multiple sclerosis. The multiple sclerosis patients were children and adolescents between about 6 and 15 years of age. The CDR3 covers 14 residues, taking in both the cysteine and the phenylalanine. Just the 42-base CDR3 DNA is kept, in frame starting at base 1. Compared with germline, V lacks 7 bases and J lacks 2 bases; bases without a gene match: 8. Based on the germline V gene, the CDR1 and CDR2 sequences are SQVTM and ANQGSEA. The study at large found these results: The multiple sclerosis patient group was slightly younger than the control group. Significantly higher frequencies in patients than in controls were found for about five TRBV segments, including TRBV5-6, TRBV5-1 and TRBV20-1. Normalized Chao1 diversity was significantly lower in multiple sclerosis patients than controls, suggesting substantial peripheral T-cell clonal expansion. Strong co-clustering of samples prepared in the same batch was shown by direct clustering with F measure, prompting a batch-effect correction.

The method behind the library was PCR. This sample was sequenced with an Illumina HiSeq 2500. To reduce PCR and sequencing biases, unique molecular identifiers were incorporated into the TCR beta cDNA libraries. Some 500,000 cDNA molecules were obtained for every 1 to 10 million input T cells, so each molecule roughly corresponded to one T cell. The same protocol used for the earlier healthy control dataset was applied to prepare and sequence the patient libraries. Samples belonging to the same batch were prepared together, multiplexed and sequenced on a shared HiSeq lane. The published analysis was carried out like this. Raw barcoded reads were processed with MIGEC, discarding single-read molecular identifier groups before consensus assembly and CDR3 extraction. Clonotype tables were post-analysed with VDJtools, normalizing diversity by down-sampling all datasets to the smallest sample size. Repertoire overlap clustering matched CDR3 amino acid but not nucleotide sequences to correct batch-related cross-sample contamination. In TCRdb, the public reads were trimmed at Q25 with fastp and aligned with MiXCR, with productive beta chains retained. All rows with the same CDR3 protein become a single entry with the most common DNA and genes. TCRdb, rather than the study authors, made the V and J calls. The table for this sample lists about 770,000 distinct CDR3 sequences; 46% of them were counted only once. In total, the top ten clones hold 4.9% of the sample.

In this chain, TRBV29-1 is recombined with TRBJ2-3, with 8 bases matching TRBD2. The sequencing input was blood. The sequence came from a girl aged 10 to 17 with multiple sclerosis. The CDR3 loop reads CSAASGGFTDTQYF. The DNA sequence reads TGCAGCGCAGCAAGCGGGGGTTTCACAGATACGCAGTATTTT.